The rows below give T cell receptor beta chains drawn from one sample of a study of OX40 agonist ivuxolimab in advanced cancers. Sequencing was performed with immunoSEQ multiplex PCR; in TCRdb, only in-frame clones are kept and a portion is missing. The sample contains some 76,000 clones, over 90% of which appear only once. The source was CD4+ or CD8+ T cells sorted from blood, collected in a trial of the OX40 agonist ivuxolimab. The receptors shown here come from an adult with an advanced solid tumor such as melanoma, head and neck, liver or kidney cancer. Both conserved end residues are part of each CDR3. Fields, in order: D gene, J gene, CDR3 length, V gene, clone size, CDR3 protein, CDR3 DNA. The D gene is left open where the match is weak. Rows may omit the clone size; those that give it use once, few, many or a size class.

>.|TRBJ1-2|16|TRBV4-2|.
CASSQALQGLNYGYTF
TGTGCCAGCAGCCAAGCCTTGCAGGGTCTTAACTATGGCTACACCTTC
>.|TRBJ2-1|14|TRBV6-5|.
CASGLLAGTNEQFF
TGTGCCAGCGGGCTCTTAGCAGGGACGAATGAGCAGTTCTTC
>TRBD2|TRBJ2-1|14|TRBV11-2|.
CASSYTGLAGEGFF
TGTGCCAGCAGCTACACGGGACTAGCGGGAGAGGGGTTCTTC
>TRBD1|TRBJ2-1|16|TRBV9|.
CASSGTGGGSYNEQFF
TGTGCCAGCAGCGGGACAGGGGGCGGCTCCTACAATGAGCAGTTCTTC
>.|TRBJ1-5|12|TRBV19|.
CASSDGYQPQHF
TGTGCCAGTAGTGACGGGTATCAGCCCCAGCATTTT
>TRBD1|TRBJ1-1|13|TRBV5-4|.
CASSLDRDTEAFF
TGTGCCAGCAGCCTGGACAGGGACACTGAAGCTTTCTTT
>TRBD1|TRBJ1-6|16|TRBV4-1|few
CASSQVYGTGTSPLHF
TGCGCCAGCAGCCAAGTATATGGGACAGGGACTTCACCCCTCCACTTT
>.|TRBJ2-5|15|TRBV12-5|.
CASGSPGLYQETQYF
TGTGCTAGTGGTTCCCCAGGGCTTTACCAAGAGACCCAGTACTTC
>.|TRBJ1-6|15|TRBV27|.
CASSLVYSRNSPLHF
TGTGCCAGCAGTTTAGTTTACAGCCGGAATTCACCCCTCCACTTT
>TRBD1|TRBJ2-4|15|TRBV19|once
CASTPQGVAKNIQYF
TGTGCCAGTACCCCGCAGGGGGTAGCCAAAAACATTCAGTACTTC
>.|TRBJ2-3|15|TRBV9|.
CASSASGWTTDTQYF
TGTGCCAGCAGCGCATCAGGGTGGACCACAGATACGCAGTATTTT
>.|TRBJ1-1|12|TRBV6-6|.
CASTLTLTEAFF
TGTGCCAGCACTTTGACCCTCACTGAAGCTTTCTTT
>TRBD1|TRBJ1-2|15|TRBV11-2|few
CASSPLEGADYGYTF
TGTGCCAGCAGCCCCCTGGAGGGGGCGGACTATGGCTACACCTTC
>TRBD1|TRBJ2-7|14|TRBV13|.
CASSFGTGNYEQYF
TGTGCCAGCAGCTTTGGGACAGGGAACTACGAGCAGTACTTC
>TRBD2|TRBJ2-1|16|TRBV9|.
CASSAYLAGGPDEQFF
TGTGCCAGCAGCGCATACCTAGCGGGAGGACCGGATGAGCAGTTCTTC
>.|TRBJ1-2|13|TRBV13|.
CASSSRGDYGYTF
TGTGCCAGCAGCTCTCGGGGGGACTATGGCTACACCTTC
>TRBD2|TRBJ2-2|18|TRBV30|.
CAWSPLLAGGPNPGELFF
TGTGCCTGGAGTCCCCTGTTGGCGGGAGGGCCGAACCCCGGGGAGCTGTTTTTT
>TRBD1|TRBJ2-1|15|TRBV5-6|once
CASSPGTGGSDEQFF
TGTGCCAGCAGCCCGGGGACAGGGGGCTCGGATGAGCAGTTCTTC
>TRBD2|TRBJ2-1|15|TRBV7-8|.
CASSSLAGGPHEQFF
TGTGCCAGCAGCTCACTAGCGGGAGGGCCTCATGAGCAGTTCTTC
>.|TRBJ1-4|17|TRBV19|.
CASSIAPRTAPNEKLFF
TGTGCCAGTAGTATAGCACCGAGGACCGCTCCTAATGAAAAACTGTTTTTT
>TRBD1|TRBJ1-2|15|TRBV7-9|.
CASSSGKGTAYGYTF
TGTGCCAGCAGCTCAGGAAAGGGGACAGCTTATGGCTACACCTTC
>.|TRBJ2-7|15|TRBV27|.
CASTPTPDSSYEQYF
TGTGCCAGCACCCCCACCCCGGACAGCTCCTACGAGCAGTACTTC
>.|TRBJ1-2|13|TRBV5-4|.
CASSLEGRDGYTF
TGTGCCAGCAGCTTGGAAGGGCGGGATGGCTACACCTTC
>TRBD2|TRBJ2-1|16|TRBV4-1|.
CASSLRGTSGADEQFF
TGCGCCAGCAGCCTAAGGGGCACTAGCGGGGCAGATGAGCAGTTCTTC
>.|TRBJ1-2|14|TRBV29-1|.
CSVEVGGYNYGYTF
TGCAGCGTTGAAGTCGGGGGGTATAACTATGGCTACACCTTC
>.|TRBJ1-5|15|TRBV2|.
CASSSSLEGDQPQHF
TGTGCCAGCAGTTCCAGCCTGGAGGGAGATCAGCCCCAGCATTTT
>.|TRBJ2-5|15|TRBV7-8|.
CASSNTGDIQETQYF
TGTGCCAGCAGTAATACGGGGGACATCCAAGAGACCCAGTACTTC
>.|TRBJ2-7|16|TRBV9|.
CASSVGLTRSVYEQYF
TGTGCCAGCAGCGTAGGGCTGACGCGGAGCGTCTACGAGCAGTACTTC
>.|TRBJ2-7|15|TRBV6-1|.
CASSERAGLNYEQYF
TGTGCCAGCAGTGAACGGGCGGGACTTAACTACGAGCAGTACTTC
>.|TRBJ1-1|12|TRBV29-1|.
CSVERGYTEAFF
TGCAGCGTTGAACGGGGGTACACTGAAGCTTTCTTT
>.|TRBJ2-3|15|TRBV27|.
CASSSPTESTDTQYF
TGTGCCAGCAGTTCACCGACAGAAAGCACAGATACGCAGTATTTT
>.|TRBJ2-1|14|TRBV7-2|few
CASSLGGLGNEQFF
TGTGCCAGCAGCTTGGGGGGGCTTGGTAATGAGCAGTTCTTC
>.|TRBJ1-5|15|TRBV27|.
CASSSLGGSNQPQHF
TGTGCCAGCAGTTCCCTTGGGGGGAGCAATCAGCCCCAGCATTTT
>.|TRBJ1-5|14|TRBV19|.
CASSAPESNQPQHF
TGTGCCAGTAGCGCCCCGGAAAGCAATCAGCCCCAGCATTTT
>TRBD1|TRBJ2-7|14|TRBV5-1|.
CASSSGTGDYEQYF
TGCGCCAGCAGCTCGGGGACAGGGGACTACGAGCAGTACTTC
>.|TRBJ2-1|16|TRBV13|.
CASRPRDPSSYNEQFF
TGTGCCAGCAGACCCAGGGACCCGAGCTCCTACAATGAGCAGTTCTTC
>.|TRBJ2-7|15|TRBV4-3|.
CASSQDPWGTYEQYF
TGCGCCAGCAGCCAAGACCCCTGGGGCACCTACGAGCAGTACTTC
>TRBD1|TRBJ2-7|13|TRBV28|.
CASRGTDYNEQYF
TGTGCCAGCAGAGGGACAGATTACAACGAGCAGTACTTC
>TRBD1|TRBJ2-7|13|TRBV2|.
CASRTGIAYEQYF
TGTGCCAGCCGGACAGGGATAGCCTACGAGCAGTACTTC